This T cell receptor beta chain was profiled in a study of control samples from healthy donors and cancer patients. Clones were read by immunoSEQ multiplex PCR, and TCRdb kept only the in-frame ones, dropping some. The repertoire holds roughly 170,000 clones, with about 93% as singletons. The CDR3 consists of 15 residues. The ends lost 5 bases at V and 9 bases at J; junction bases unmatched: 15. The germline gives CDR1 MNHEY, CDR2 SMNVEV (reference sequence). V and J are TRBV27 and TRBJ2-7, with 8 nucleotides matching TRBD1. This TCR came from a woman aged 55 to 70 in good health. The sequenced material came from blood. Here the CDR3 reads CASSGPGQAMWGQYF. The CDR3 DNA reads as TGTGCCAGCAGTGGTCCGGGACAGGCTATGTGGGGGCAGTACTTC.